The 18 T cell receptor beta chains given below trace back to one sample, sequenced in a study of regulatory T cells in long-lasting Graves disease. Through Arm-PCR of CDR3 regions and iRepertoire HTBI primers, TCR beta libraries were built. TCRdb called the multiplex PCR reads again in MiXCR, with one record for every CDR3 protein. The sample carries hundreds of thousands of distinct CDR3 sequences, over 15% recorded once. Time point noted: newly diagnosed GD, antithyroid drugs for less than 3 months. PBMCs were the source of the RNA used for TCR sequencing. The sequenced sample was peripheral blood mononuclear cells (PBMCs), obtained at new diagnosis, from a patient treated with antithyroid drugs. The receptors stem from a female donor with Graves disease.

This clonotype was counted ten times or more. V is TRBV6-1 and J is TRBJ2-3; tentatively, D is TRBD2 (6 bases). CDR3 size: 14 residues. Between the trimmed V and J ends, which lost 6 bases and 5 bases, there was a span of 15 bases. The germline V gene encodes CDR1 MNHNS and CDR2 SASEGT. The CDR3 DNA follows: TGTGCCAGCAGACGGGGGAGAGGAGAAGATACGCAGTATTTT. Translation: CASRRGRGEDTQYF.

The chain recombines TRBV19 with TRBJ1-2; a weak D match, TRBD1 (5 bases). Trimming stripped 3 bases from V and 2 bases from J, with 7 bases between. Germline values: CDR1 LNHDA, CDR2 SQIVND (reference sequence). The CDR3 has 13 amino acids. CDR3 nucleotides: TGTGCCAGTAGTATGGGACTGAACTATGGCTACACCTTC. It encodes CASSMGLNYGYTF.

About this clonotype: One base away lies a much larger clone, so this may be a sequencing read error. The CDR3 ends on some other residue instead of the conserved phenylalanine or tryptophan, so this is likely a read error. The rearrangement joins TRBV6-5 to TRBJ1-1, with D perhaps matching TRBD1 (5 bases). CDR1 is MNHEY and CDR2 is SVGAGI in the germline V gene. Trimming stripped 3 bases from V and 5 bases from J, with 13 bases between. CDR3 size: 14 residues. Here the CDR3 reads CASSYQGMRTEAFL. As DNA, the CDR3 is TGTGCCAGCAGTTATCAGGGTATGAGGACTGAAGCTTTCCTT.

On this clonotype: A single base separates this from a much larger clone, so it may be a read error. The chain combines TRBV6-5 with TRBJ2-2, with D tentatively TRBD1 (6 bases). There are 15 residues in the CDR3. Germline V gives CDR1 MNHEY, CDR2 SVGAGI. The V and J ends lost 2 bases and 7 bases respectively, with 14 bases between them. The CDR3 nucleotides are TGTGCCAGCAGTTACATTGAGGGGGACATCGGGGAGCTGTTTTTT. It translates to CASSYIEGDIGELFF.

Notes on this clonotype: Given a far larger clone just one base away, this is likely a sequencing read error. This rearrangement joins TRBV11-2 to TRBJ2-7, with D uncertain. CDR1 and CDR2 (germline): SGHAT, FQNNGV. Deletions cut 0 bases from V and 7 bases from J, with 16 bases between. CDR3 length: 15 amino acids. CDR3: CASSLERGSYNEQYF. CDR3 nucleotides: TGTGCCAGCAGCTTAGAGCGCGGTTCTTACAATGAGCAGTACTTC.

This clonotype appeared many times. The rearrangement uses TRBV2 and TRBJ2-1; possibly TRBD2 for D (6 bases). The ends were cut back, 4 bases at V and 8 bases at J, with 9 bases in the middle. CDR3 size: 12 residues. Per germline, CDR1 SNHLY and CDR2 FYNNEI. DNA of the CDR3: TGTGCCAGCAGTGGGGAGGCCCATGAGCAGTTCTTC. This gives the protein CASSGEAHEQFF.

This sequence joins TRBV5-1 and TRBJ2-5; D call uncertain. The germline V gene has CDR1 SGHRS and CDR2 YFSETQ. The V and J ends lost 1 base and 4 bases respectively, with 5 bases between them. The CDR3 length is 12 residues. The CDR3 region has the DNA TGCGCCAGCAGCTTGTACAGAGAGACCCAGTACTTC. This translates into CASSLYRETQYF.

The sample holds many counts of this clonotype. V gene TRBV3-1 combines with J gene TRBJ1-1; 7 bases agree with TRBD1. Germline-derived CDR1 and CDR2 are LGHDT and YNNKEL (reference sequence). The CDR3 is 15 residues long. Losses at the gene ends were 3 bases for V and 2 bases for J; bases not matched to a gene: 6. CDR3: CASSHSGGLNTEAFF. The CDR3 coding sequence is TGTGCCAGCAGCCATTCAGGGGGACTAAACACTGAAGCTTTCTTT.

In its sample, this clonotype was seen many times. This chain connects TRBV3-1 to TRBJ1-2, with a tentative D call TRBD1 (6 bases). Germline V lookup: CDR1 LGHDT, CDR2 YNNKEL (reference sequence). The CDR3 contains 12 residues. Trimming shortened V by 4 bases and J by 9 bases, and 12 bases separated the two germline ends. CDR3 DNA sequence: TGTGCCAGCAGCCTCGAGGGGGGACGCTACACCTTC. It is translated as CASSLEGGRYTF.

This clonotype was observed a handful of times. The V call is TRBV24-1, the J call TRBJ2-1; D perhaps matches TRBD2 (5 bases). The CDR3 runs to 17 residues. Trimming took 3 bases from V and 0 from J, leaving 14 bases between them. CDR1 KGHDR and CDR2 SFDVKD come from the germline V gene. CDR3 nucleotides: TGTGCCACCAGTGATCGGCGGGCCCCTGTCTCCTACAATGAGCAGTTCTTC. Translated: CATSDRRAPVSYNEQFF.

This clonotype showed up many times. In DNA form, the CDR3 reads TGTGCCAGCAGCCTCTATTGGACAGGAAATGAAAAACTGTTTTTT. This codes for CASSLYWTGNEKLFF. The V call is TRBV5-6, the J call TRBJ1-4, with 7 bases identical to TRBD1. Germline V CDR1 and CDR2: SGHDT, YYEEEE. This CDR3 contains 15 residues. V lost 4 bases and J lost 5; bases outside the gene matches: 8.

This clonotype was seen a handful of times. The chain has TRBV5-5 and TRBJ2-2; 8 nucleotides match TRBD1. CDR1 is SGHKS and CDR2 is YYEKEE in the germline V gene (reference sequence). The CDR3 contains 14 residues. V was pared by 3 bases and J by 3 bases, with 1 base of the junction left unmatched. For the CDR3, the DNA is TGTGCCAGCAGCTGGACAGGGCACACCGGGGAGCTGTTTTTT. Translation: CASSWTGHTGELFF.

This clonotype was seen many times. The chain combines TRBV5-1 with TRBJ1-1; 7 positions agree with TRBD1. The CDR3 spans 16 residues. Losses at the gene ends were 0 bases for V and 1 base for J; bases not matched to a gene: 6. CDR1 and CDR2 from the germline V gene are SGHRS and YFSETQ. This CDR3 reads CASSLAQGGANTEAFF. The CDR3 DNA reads TGCGCCAGCAGCTTGGCCCAGGGGGGAGCGAACACTGAAGCTTTCTTT.

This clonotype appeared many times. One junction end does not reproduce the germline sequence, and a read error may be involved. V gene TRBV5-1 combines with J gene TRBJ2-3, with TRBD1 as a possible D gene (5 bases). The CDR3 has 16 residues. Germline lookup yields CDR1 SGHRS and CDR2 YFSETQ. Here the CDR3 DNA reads TGTGCCAGCAGTTCTGCAGGGTCACTTAGCACAGATACGCAGTATTTT. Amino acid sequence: CASSSAGSLSTDTQYF.

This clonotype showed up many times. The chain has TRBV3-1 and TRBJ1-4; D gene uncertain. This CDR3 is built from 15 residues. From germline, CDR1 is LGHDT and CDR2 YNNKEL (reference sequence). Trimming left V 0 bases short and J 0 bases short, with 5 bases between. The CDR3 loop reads CASSQEWATNEKLFF. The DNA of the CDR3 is TGTGCCAGCAGCCAAGAATGGGCAACTAATGAAAAACTGTTTTTT.

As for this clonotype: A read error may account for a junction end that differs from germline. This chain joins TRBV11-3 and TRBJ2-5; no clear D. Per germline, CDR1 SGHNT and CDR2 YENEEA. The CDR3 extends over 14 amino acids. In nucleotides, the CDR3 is TGTGCCAGCAGCTTATCAGAGGTACATGAGACCCAGTCCTTC. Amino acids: CASSLSEVHETQSF.

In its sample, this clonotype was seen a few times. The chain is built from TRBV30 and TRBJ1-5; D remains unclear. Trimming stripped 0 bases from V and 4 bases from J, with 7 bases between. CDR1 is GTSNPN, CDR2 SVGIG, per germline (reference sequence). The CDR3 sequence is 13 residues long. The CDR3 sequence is CAWSVSENQPQHF. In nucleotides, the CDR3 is TGTGCCTGGAGTGTGTCCGAGAATCAGCCCCAGCATTTT. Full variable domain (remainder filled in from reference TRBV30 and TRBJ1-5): SQTIHQWPATLVQPVGSPLSLECTVEGTSNPNLYWYRQAAGRGLQLLFYSVGIGQISSEVPQNLSASRPQDRQFILSSKKLLLSDSGFYLCAWSVSENQPQHFGDGTRLSIL.

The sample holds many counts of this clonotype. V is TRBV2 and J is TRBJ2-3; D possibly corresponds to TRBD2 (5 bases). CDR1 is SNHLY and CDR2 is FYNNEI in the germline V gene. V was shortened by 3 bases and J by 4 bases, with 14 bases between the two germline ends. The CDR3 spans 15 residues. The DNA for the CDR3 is TGTGCCAGCAGTGATCGAGGGATCAGGCCAGATACGCAGTATTTT. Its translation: CASSDRGIRPDTQYF.